This is a list of T cell receptor beta chains from one sample in a study of Ad26.COV2.S vaccination and SARS-CoV-2 variants. TCRdb's table, derived via immunoSEQ multiplex PCR, lists solely in-frame clones and lacks some. The sample includes around 320,000 clones, 87% of them seen just once. The sequencing here drew on peripheral blood, taken in a trial of Ad26.COV2.S vaccine versus placebo. These receptors all stem from a person between 18 and 59 years old who received the Ad26.COV2.S COVID-19 vaccine or a placebo. Each CDR3 is given with its conserved first and last residue. The D gene is left open where the match is weak. Not every row has a clone size; where given, it reads once, few, many or a size class.

v_gene	j_gene	d_gene	abundance	CDR3aa	CDR3nt
TRBV5-8	TRBJ2-7	-	many	CASSLDGASFVSYEQYF	TGTGCCAGCAGCTTGGATGGGGCTAGTTTCGTCTCCTACGAGCAGTACTTC
TRBV5-1	TRBJ2-5	-	-	CASSLSGNQETQYF	TGCGCCAGCAGCTTGTCCGGAAACCAAGAGACCCAGTACTTC
TRBV6-2/TRBV6-3	TRBJ1-4	-	-	CASSYGQKMRDEKLFF	TGTGCCAGCAGTTACGGCCAAAAAATGAGGGATGAAAAACTGTTTTTT
TRBV6-6	TRBJ1-6	-	once	CASSYEAGRGSPLHF	TGTGCCAGCAGTTACGAGGCAGGTCGGGGGTCACCCCTCCACTTT
TRBV27	TRBJ1-5	TRBD1	-	CASSGGTGANQPQHF	TGTGCCAGCAGTGGAGGTACAGGGGCAAATCAGCCCCAGCATTTT
TRBV9	TRBJ1-3	-	few	CASSVDAVSGNTIYF	TGTGCCAGCAGCGTAGATGCAGTGTCTGGAAACACCATATATTTT
TRBV27	TRBJ1-5	-	-	CASSLQGRGQPQHF	TGTGCCAGCAGTTTGCAGGGGCGCGGACAGCCCCAGCATTTT
TRBV5-1	TRBJ2-1	-	-	CASSLDLGNEQFF	TGCGCCAGCAGCTTGGATCTGGGGAATGAGCAGTTCTTC
TRBV7-3	TRBJ2-2	TRBD1	-	CASSAGQGRTGELFF	TGTGCCAGCAGCGCCGGACAGGGGCGGACCGGGGAGCTGTTTTTT
TRBV7-2	TRBJ1-1	-	-	CASSLVGSSTEAFF	TGTGCCAGCAGCTTAGTAGGTTCTAGCACTGAAGCTTTCTTT
TRBV6-5	TRBJ2-3	-	-	CASSYRRSTDTQYF	TGTGCCAGCAGTTATAGGCGTTCCACAGATACGCAGTATTTT
TRBV25-1	TRBJ1-6	-	-	CASNQGSNSPLHF	TGTGCCAGCAATCAGGGTTCAAACTCACCCCTCCACTTT